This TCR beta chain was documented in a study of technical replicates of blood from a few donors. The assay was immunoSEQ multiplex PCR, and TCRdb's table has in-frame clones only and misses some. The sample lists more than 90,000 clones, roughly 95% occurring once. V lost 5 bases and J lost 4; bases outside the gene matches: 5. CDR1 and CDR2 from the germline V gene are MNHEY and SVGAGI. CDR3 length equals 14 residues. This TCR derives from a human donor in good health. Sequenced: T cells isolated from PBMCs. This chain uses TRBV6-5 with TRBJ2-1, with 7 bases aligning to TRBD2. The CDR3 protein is CASSEGLQYNEQFF. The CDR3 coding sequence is TGTGCCAGCAGTGAGGGACTACAATACAATGAGCAGTTCTTC.